The 24 T cell receptor beta chains below all came from one sample that was sequenced in a study of blood T cell repertoires in COVID-19. The table came from immunoSEQ multiplex PCR; TCRdb's copy has only in-frame clones and leaves some out. The sample yields around 160,000 clones, around four fifths seen once. The sample consisted of peripheral blood. These receptors originate from a woman between 40 and 50 years old with active or convalescent COVID-19.

The chain has TRBV18 and TRBJ1-1; 11 nucleotides match TRBD1. This CDR3 contains 18 residues. The junction had 11 bases not matched to a gene; V was cut back by 2 bases and J by 3 bases. CDR1 is KGHSH and CDR2 is LQKENI in the germline V gene. CDR3 in DNA: TGTGCCAGCTCACCAGGTTTGTCCGGGACAGGGGGGGACACTGAAGCTTTCTTT. Its protein is CASSPGLSGTGGDTEAFF.

Only one count was recorded for this clone. This rearrangement joins TRBV18 to TRBJ1-2, with 11 bases identical to TRBD1. This CDR3 has 14 amino acids. J gave up 6 bases and V 4 bases, and 4 bases lay outside the gene matches. Germline loops: CDR1 KGHSH, CDR2 LQKENI. The CDR3 spells CASSLGQGANGYTF. CDR3 bases: TGTGCCAGCTCACTCGGACAGGGGGCGAATGGCTACACCTTC.

V usage is TRBV18 and J usage is TRBJ1-6, with 7 bases that match TRBD1. The ends lost 6 bases at V and 1 base at J; junction bases unmatched: 3. The germline V gene encodes CDR1 KGHSH and CDR2 LQKENI. The CDR3 is 15 residues long. CDR3 nucleotide sequence: TGTGCCAGCTCCCCGGGACAGTCCTATAATTCACCCCTCCACTTT. It codes for CASSPGQSYNSPLHF.

The V gene is TRBV24-1, the J gene TRBJ1-5; 8 nucleotides line up with TRBD1. From germline, CDR1 is KGHDR and CDR2 SFDVKD. The length of the CDR3 is 14 residues. The V and J ends lost 4 bases and 6 bases, in that order; junction bases with no gene match: 4. In nucleotides, the CDR3 is TGTGCCACCAGTGAGGAACAGGGGGGTCAGCCCCAGCATTTT. This sequence encodes CATSEEQGGQPQHF.

The genes are TRBV30 and TRBJ1-2; a weak D match, TRBD1 (6 bases). Germline CDR1 GTSNPN, CDR2 SVGIG (reference sequence). Trimming removed 2 bases at V and 5 bases at J, with 12 bases between. The CDR3 has 13 amino acids. CDR3 loop: CAWSKGDSYGYTF. The CDR3 coding sequence is TGTGCCTGGAGTAAGGGGGATTCTTATGGCTACACCTTC.

V and J are TRBV28 and TRBJ1-2; 7 bases line up with TRBD1. J gave up 4 bases and V 2 bases, and 4 bases lay outside the gene matches. CDR1 is MDHEN, CDR2 SYDVKM, per germline. The CDR3 is made up of 14 amino acids. The CDR3 nucleotides read TGTGCCAGCAGTTTACGGGACAGTCCCTATGGCTACACCTTC. Translation: CASSLRDSPYGYTF.

The table lists this clone with a count of one. J is TRBJ2-7 and V is TRBV11-2, with 10 bases aligning to TRBD2. Germline CDR1 is SGHAT and CDR2 is FQNNGV. With 0 bases clipped from V and 7 bases from J, the junction kept 12 bases outside the gene matches. The CDR3 extends over 17 amino acids. The CDR3 region is CASSLDRYSGRAPEQYF. The DNA for the CDR3 is TGTGCCAGCAGCTTAGATCGGTACAGCGGGAGGGCCCCAGAGCAGTACTTC.

This chain links TRBV7-9 with TRBJ2-5, with 10 bases that match TRBD1. V trimming: 2 bases; J trimming: 3 bases; junction bases outside the gene matches: 12. Germline values: CDR1 SEHNR, CDR2 FQNEAQ (reference sequence). The CDR3 runs 18 residues. Here the CDR3 reads CASSLMTGGDSQEETQYF. The CDR3 DNA reads as TGTGCCAGCAGCTTAATGACAGGGGGCGATTCGCAGGAAGAGACCCAGTACTTC.

V and J are TRBV28 and TRBJ1-2; possibly TRBD1 for D (6 bases). The CDR3 has 17 residues. Germline V gives CDR1 MDHEN, CDR2 SYDVKM. V lost 3 bases and J lost 7, with 24 bases in between. Here the CDR3 reads CASSFGGGTISGLGYTF. In DNA form, the CDR3 reads TGTGCCAGCAGTTTCGGGGGGGGCACTATAAGCGGCCTTGGCTACACCTTC.

The V call is TRBV5-1, the J call TRBJ2-7; 8 bases are shared with TRBD1. The trim removed 3 bases at V and 1 base at J, leaving 3 bases unmatched. This CDR3 comprises 14 residues. Germline V gene lookup returns CDR1 SGHRS and CDR2 YFSETQ. CDR3 in amino acids: CASSSWTGSYEQYF. The CDR3 nucleotides read TGCGCCAGCAGCTCCTGGACAGGGTCCTACGAGCAGTACTTC.

The J gene is TRBJ1-1, the V gene TRBV7-2, with D perhaps matching TRBD1 (6 bases). Trimming removed 3 bases at V and 0 bases at J, with 11 bases between. The CDR3 is 15 amino acids. Germline V lookup: CDR1 SGHTA, CDR2 FQGNSA. The CDR3 reads CASSFQGSMNTEAFF. DNA for the CDR3: TGTGCCAGCAGCTTCCAGGGGTCGATGAACACTGAAGCTTTCTTT.

The chain links TRBV19 to TRBJ2-7, with 12 bases that match TRBD1. V was clipped by 3 bases and J by 3 bases; unmatched bases: 3. Germline V CDR1 and CDR2: LNHDA, SQIVND (reference sequence). The CDR3 sequence is 15 residues long. The CDR3 reads CASSIGTGGSYEQYF. The CDR3, as DNA: TGTGCCAGTAGTATCGGGACAGGGGGCAGCTACGAGCAGTACTTC.

V is TRBV24-1 and J is TRBJ2-2; TRBD1 matches 9 bases. Germline trimming cut 4 bases from V and 2 bases from J; bases unmatched to any gene: 4. CDR1 and CDR2 (germline): KGHDR, SFDVKD. This CDR3 spans 16 amino acids. The CDR3 nucleotides are TGTGCCACCAGTGAGGCGGGACAGGGTAACACCGGGGAGCTGTTTTTT. Translated, it gives CATSEAGQGNTGELFF.

The table lists this clone with a count of one. The chain links TRBV7-9 to TRBJ1-2; 7 positions agree with TRBD1. The trim removed 1 base at V and 4 bases at J, leaving 6 bases unmatched. CDR1 and CDR2 (germline): SEHNR, FQNEAQ (reference sequence). This CDR3 is built from 15 residues. CDR3 in DNA: TGTGCCAGCAGCTTAGAGGAGGCAGGGGGCTATGGCTACACCTTC. It is translated as CASSLEEAGGYGYTF.

This chain connects TRBV3-1 (or the pseudogene TRBV3-2) to TRBJ1-5, with D possibly being TRBD1 (5 bases). The germline V gene encodes CDR1 LGHDT and CDR2 YNNKEL (reference sequence). The CDR3 is made up of 16 amino acids. The V and J ends lost 1 base and 9 bases respectively, with 19 bases between them. The CDR3 DNA follows: TGTGCCAGCAGCCAAGGAGCTCGAGGGGCGGGACGGCCCCAGCATTTT. This encodes CASSQGARGAGRPQHF.

The gene calls are TRBV30 and TRBJ1-2; the D gene is possibly TRBD1 (6 bases). Germline V lookup: CDR1 GTSNPN, CDR2 SVGIG (reference sequence). The V gene lost 2 bases and the J gene lost 0 bases, with 13 bases spanning the gap. This CDR3 comprises 15 residues. DNA for the CDR3: TGTGCCTGGAGTTCTACGGACAGAGCTAACTATGGCTACACCTTC. Amino acids: CAWSSTDRANYGYTF.

The rearrangement joins TRBV11-1 to TRBJ1-2, with a possible D match to TRBD1 (5 bases). Between the trimmed V and J ends, which lost 4 bases and 11 bases, there was a span of 11 bases. Germline lookup yields CDR1 SGHAT and CDR2 FQDESV (reference sequence). This CDR3 is 11 amino acids long. CDR3 sequence reads: CASSSVGGYTF. The DNA for the CDR3 is TGTGCCAGCAGCTCCGTGGGGGGTTACACCTTC.

The genes are TRBV4-1 and TRBJ1-1; 10 nucleotides match TRBD1. This CDR3 is 16 amino acids long. The germline V gene has CDR1 MGHRA and CDR2 YSYEKL. J was trimmed by 10 bases and V by 1 base; bases with no gene match: 12. CDR3 region: CASSQAGQDRGWLAFF. As DNA, the CDR3 is TGCGCCAGCAGCCAAGCCGGACAGGACAGGGGGTGGTTAGCTTTCTTT.

The V call is TRBV24-1, the J call TRBJ1-1; 7 positions agree with TRBD1. The J segment lost 0 bases and the V segment lost 4 bases, leaving 4 bases of the junction unmatched. The germline V gene has CDR1 KGHDR and CDR2 SFDVKD. The CDR3 runs 15 residues. The CDR3 region is CATSETGTVNTEAFF. The DNA of the CDR3 is TGTGCCACCAGTGAGACCGGGACAGTGAACACTGAAGCTTTCTTT.

V is TRBV9 and J is TRBJ1-3; D not resolved. CDR1 and CDR2 from the germline V gene are SGDLS and YYNGEE. V was pared by 0 bases and J by 1 base, with 8 bases between. The CDR3 has 15 amino acids. The CDR3 sequence is CASSVDGGSGNTIYF. The CDR3 region has the DNA TGTGCCAGCAGCGTAGATGGAGGGTCTGGAAACACCATATATTTT.

The rearrangement uses TRBV28 and TRBJ1-3, with D uncertain. The CDR3 has 16 residues. Trimming left V 1 base short and J 2 bases short, with 12 bases between. Germline lookup yields CDR1 MDHEN and CDR2 SYDVKM. The CDR3 nucleotides are TGTGCCAGCAGTTTATCCCCCCAGAATCCTGGAAACACCATATATTTT. It yields the protein CASSLSPQNPGNTIYF.

The V and J genes are TRBV5-8 and TRBJ1-2, with a possible D match to TRBD1 (6 bases). The V gene's germline CDR1 is SGHTS and CDR2 YDEGEE. The CDR3 runs 15 residues. V lost 8 bases and J lost 3, with 20 bases in between. Written as DNA, the CDR3 is TGTGCCAGTACCTTGGGGGGCAGTGGGGACTATGGCTACACCTTC. Residues: CASTLGGSGDYGYTF.

This rearrangement joins TRBV7-9 to TRBJ2-1; D gene uncertain. CDR1 is SEHNR and CDR2 is FQNEAQ in the germline V gene (reference sequence). Trimming cost V 7 bases and J 10 bases, with 14 bases left between them. The length of the CDR3 is 12 residues. CDR3 in amino acids: CASTLETGEQFF. In nucleotides, the CDR3 is TGTGCCAGCACCCTAGAGACCGGGGAGCAGTTCTTC.

The chain links TRBV18 to TRBJ1-1; D remains unclear. This CDR3 comprises 16 residues. Trimming removed 3 bases at V and 1 base at J, with 15 bases between. Germline V CDR1 and CDR2: KGHSH, LQKENI. In nucleotides, the CDR3 is TGTGCCAGCTCACCTCGACACCTCATAGGGAACACTGAAGCTTTCTTT. Amino acids: CASSPRHLIGNTEAFF.